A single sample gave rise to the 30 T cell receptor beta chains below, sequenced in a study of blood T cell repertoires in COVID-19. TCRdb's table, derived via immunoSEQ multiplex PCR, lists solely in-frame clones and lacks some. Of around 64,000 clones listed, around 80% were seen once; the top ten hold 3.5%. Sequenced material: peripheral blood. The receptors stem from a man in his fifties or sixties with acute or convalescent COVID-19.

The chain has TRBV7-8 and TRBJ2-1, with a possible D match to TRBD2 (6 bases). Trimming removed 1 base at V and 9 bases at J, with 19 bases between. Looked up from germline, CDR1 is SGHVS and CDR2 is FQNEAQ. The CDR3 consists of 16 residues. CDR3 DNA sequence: TGTGCCAGCAGCTTAGTAGGGAGGCTAGCTTTAGGTGAGCAGTTCTTC. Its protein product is CASSLVGRLALGEQFF. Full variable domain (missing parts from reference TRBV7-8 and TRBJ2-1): GAGVSQSPRYKVAKRGQDVALRCDPISGHVSLFWYQQALGQGPEFLTYFQNEAQLDKSGLPSDRFFAERPEGSVSTLKIQRTQQEDSAVYLCASSLVGRLALGEQFFGPGTRLTVL.

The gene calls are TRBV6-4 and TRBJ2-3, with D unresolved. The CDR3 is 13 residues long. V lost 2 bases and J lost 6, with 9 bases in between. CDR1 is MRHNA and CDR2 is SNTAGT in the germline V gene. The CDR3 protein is CASSDRDGDTQYF. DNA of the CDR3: TGTGCCAGCAGTGACCGAGACGGGGATACGCAGTATTTT.

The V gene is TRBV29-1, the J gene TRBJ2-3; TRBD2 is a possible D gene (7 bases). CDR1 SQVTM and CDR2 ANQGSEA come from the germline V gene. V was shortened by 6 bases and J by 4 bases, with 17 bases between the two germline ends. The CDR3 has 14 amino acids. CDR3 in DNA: TGCAGCGTAGGGGGGGTCTCCATTGCAGATACGCAGTATTTT. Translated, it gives CSVGGVSIADTQYF.

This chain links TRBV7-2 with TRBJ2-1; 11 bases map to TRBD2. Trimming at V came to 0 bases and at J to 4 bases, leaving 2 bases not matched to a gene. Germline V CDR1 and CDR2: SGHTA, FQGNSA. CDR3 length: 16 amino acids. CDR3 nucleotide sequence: TGTGCCAGCAGCTTAGCAGGGACTAGCGGATACAATGAGCAGTTCTTC. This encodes CASSLAGTSGYNEQFF.

The CDR3 protein is CASSLSILAGGLREQFF. CDR3 coding DNA: TGTGCCAGCAGTTTATCGATACTAGCGGGAGGTCTACGGGAGCAGTTCTTC. The chain joins TRBV27 to TRBJ2-1; 12 bases align to TRBD2. The CDR3 totals 17 residues. Germline CDR1 and CDR2: MNHEY and SMNVEV (reference sequence). J lost 10 bases, V lost 0 bases, and 10 bases had no gene match.

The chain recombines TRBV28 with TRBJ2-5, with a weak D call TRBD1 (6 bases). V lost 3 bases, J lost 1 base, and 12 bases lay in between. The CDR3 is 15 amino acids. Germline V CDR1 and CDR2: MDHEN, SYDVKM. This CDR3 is CASSFPQGFQETQYF. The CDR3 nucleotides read TGTGCCAGCAGTTTTCCCCAGGGGTTCCAAGAGACCCAGTACTTC.

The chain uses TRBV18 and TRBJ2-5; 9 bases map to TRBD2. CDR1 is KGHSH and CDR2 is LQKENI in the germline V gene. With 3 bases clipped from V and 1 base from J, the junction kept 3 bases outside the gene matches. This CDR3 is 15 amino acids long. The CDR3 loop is CASSPTTSGQETQYF. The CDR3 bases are TGTGCCAGCTCACCGACGACTAGCGGCCAAGAGACCCAGTACTTC.

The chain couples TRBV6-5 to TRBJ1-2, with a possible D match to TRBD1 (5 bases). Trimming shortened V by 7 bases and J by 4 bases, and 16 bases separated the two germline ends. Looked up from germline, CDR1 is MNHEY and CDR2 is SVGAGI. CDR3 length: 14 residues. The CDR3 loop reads CASKIPTALYGYTF. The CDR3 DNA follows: TGTGCCAGCAAAATACCGACAGCTCTCTATGGCTACACCTTC.

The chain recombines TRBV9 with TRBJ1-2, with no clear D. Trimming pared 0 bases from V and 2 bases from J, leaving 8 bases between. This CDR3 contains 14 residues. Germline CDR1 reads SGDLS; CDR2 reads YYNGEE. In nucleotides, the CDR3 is TGTGCCAGCAGCGTAGTCCCGGGGAACTATGGCTACACCTTC. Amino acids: CASSVVPGNYGYTF.

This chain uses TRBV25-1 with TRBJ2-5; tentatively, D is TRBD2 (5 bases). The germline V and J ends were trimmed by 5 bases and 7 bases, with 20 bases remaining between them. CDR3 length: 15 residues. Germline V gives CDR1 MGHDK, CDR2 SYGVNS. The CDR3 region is CASSTRPSPEGTQYF. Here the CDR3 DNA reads TGTGCCAGCAGTACCCGACCATCTCCCGAGGGGACCCAGTACTTC.

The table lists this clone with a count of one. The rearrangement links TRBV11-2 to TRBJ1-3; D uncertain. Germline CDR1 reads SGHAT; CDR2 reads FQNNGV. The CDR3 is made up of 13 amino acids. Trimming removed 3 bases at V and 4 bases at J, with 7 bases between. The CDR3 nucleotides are TGTGCCAGCAGCTTTGTGGGCGGAAACACCATATATTTT. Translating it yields CASSFVGGNTIYF.

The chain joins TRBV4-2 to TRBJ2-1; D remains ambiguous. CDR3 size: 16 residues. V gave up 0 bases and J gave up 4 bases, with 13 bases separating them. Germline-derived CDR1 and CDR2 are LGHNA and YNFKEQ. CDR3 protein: CASSQDLRGVYNEQFF. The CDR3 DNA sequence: TGTGCCAGCAGCCAAGATCTCCGAGGCGTGTACAATGAGCAGTTCTTC.

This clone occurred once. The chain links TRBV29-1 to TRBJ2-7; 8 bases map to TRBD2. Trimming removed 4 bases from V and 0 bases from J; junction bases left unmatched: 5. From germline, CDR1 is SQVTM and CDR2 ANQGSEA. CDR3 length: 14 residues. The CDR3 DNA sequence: TGCAGCGTTGTCCCCAGCGGGAGCTCCTACGAGCAGTACTTC. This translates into CSVVPSGSSYEQYF.

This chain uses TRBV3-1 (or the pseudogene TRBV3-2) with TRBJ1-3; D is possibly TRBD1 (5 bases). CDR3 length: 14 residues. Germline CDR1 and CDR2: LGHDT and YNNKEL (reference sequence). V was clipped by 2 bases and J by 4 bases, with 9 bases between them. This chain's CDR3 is CASSQPGFGNTIYF. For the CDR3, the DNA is TGTGCCAGCAGCCAACCAGGGTTCGGAAACACCATATATTTT.

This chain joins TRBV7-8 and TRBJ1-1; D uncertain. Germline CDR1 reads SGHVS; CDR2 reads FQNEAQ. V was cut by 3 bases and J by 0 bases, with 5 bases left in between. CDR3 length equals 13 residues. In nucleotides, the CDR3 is TGTGCCAGCAGCTTTACAGTGAACACTGAAGCTTTCTTT. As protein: CASSFTVNTEAFF.

As DNA, the CDR3 is TGCGCCAGCAGCTTGGGTGGACAGATCTACGAGCAGTACTTC. Protein product: CASSLGGQIYEQYF. The chain employs TRBV5-1 and TRBJ2-7; the D gene is possibly TRBD1 (6 bases). Germline CDR1 and CDR2: SGHRS and YFSETQ. Deletions cut 0 bases from V and 3 bases from J, with 10 bases between. The CDR3 extends over 14 amino acids. Together with reference TRBV5-1 and TRBJ2-7, the CDR3 gives the full variable domain: KAGVTQTPRYLIKTRGQQVTLSCSPISGHRSVSWYQQTPGQGLQFLFEYFSETQRNKGNFPGRFSGRQFSNSRSEMNVSTLELGDSALYLCASSLGGQIYEQYFGPGTRLTVT.

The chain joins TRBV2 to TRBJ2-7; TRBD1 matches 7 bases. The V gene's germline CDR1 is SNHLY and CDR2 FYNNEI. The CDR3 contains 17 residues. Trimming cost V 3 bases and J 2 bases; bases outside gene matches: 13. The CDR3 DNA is TGTGCCAGCAGTGAGGACCCGACAGGGTTAATTCCCTACGAGCAGTACTTC. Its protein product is CASSEDPTGLIPYEQYF.

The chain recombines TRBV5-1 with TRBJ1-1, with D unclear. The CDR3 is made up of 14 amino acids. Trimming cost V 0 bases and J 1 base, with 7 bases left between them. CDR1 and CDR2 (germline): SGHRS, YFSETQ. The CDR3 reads CASSLDPGNTEAFF. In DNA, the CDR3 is TGCGCCAGCAGCTTGGATCCGGGGAACACTGAAGCTTTCTTT.

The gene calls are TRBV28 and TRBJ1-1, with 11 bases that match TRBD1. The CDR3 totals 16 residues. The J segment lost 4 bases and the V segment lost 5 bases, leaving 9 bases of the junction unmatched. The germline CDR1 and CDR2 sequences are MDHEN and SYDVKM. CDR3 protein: CASSPRDRGWATEAFF. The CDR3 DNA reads TGTGCCAGCAGTCCCCGGGACAGGGGGTGGGCCACTGAAGCTTTCTTT.

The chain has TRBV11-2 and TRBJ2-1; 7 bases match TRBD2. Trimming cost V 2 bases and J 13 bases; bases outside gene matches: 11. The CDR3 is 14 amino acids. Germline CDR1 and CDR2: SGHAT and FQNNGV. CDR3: CASSLIGLAENQFF. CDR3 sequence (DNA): TGTGCCAGCAGCTTAATAGGTCTAGCGGAGAATCAGTTCTTC.

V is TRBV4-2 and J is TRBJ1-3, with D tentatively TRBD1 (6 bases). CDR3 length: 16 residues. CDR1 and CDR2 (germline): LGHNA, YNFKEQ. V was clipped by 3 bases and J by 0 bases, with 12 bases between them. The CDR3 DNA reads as TGTGCCAGCAGCCAGGATACAGGGAACTCTGGAAACACCATATATTTT. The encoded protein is CASSQDTGNSGNTIYF.

The CDR3 bases are TGTGCCAGTAGTAGTTTGTTTCGGCTAGCGGACTCCTACGAGCAGTACTTC. Translated, it gives CASSSLFRLADSYEQYF. The J gene is TRBJ2-7, the V gene TRBV19; 7 bases are shared with TRBD2. The J segment lost 0 bases and the V segment lost 4 bases, leaving 12 bases of the junction unmatched. The CDR3 totals 17 residues. CDR1 LNHDA and CDR2 SQIVND come from the germline V gene (reference sequence).

The CDR3 sequence is CASSRTGAYEQYF. CDR3 nucleotides: TGTGCCAGCAGTAGGACAGGGGCCTACGAGCAGTACTTC. The V and J genes are TRBV28 and TRBJ2-7; 9 bases match TRBD1. This CDR3 region has 13 residues. Looked up from germline, CDR1 is MDHEN and CDR2 is SYDVKM. J was trimmed by 2 bases and V by 5 bases; bases with no gene match: 1.

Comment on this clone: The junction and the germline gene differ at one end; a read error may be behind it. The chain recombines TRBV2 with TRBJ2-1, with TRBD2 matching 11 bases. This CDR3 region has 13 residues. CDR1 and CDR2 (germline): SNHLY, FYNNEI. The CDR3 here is CASSVGTSGLWVF. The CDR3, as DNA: TGTGCCAGCAGTGTTGGGACTAGCGGTCTCTGGGTCTTC.

The CDR3 nucleotides are TGTGCCACCAGCAGAGAATCTTCGTTAGAGCAGTACTTC. As protein: CATSRESSLEQYF. This chain links TRBV15 with TRBJ2-7; no reliable D call. Germline V CDR1 and CDR2: LNHNV, YYDKDF (reference sequence). The V gene lost 0 bases and the J gene lost 7 bases, with 10 bases spanning the gap. The CDR3 has 13 residues.

In DNA, the CDR3 is TGTGCCAGCAGCTTGGCCTCGAGCTCTGGAAACACCATATATTTT. Translated, it gives CASSLASSSGNTIYF. The chain employs TRBV5-4 and TRBJ1-3, with D hard to call. Germline values: CDR1 SGHNT, CDR2 YYREEE (reference sequence). The length of the CDR3 is 15 residues. V lost 0 bases to trimming and J lost 0 bases, with 7 bases between them. The whole variable domain, remainder taken from reference TRBV5-4 and TRBJ1-3, is ETGVTQSPTHLIKTRGQQVTLRCSSQSGHNTVSWYQQALGQGPQFIFQYYREEENGRGNFPPRFSGLQFPNYSSELNVNALELDDSALYLCASSLASSSGNTIYFGEGSWLTVV.

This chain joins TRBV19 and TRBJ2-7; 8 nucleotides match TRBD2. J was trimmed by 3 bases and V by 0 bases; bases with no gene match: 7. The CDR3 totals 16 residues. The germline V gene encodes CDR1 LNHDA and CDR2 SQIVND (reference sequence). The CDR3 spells CASSIDITSGNYEQYF. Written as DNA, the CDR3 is TGTGCCAGTAGTATAGATATAACTAGCGGAAACTACGAGCAGTACTTC. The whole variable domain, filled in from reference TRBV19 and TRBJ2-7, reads DGGITQSPKYLFRKEGQNVTLSCEQNLNHDAMYWYRQDPGQGLRLIYYSQIVNDFQKGDIAEGYSVSREKKESFPLTVTSAQKNPTAFYLCASSIDITSGNYEQYFGPGTRLTVT.

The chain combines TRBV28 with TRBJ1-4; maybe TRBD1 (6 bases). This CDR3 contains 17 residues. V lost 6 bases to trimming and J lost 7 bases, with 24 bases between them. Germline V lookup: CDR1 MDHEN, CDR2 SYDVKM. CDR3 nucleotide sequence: TGTGCCAGCAGCCCTCTGGGGGGGGGCAGTTTAGTTGAAAAACTGTTTTTT. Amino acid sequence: CASSPLGGGSLVEKLFF.

This CDR3 is CASSQDREREKLFF. In nucleotides, the CDR3 is TGTGCCAGCAGCCAAGACAGGGAGCGGGAAAAACTGTTTTTT. This chain joins TRBV11-2 and TRBJ1-4, with TRBD1 identical over 7 bases. This CDR3 region has 14 residues. Unmatched junction bases numbered 8, after V lost 5 bases and J lost 8 bases. CDR1 and CDR2 from the germline V gene are SGHAT and FQNNGV.

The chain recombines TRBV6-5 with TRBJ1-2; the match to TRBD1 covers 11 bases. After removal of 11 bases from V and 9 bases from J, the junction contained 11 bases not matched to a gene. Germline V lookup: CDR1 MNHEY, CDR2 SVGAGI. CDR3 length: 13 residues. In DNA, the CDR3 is TGTGCCGCCTCCGGGACAGGGGGGGTTCGCTACACCTTC. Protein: CAASGTGGVRYTF.